A single sample gave rise to the 10 T cell receptor beta chains below, sequenced in a study of blood T cell repertoires in COVID-19. Sequencing used immunoSEQ multiplex PCR; TCRdb keeps in-frame clones, though not all of them. The repertoire consists of 200,000 to 250,000 clones, with 88% occurring once and the leading ten covering more than 2.5%. Material: PBMCs or T cells enriched from blood (not recorded which). Receptors were obtained from a woman aged 25 to 45 who had recovered from COVID-19.

The chain couples TRBV5-5 to TRBJ2-7; 10 bases line up with TRBD1. Germline V CDR1 and CDR2: SGHKS, YYEKEE (reference sequence). This CDR3 comprises 14 residues. Trimming removed 4 bases from V and 5 bases from J; junction bases left unmatched: 6. The CDR3 loop reads CASSEGQGLHEQYF. The CDR3 region has the DNA TGTGCCAGCAGCGAGGGACAGGGGTTGCACGAGCAGTACTTC.

The chain recombines TRBV14 with TRBJ2-2; no clear D gene. V was pared by 5 bases and J by 2 bases, with 9 bases between. The germline CDR1 and CDR2 sequences are SGHDN and FVKESK. CDR3 length: 14 residues. The CDR3 is CASSVGRNTGELFF. CDR3 nucleotides: TGTGCCAGCAGCGTCGGTAGAAACACCGGGGAGCTGTTTTTT.

The chain uses TRBV18 and TRBJ2-1, with D hard to call. CDR1 KGHSH and CDR2 LQKENI come from the germline V gene. The CDR3 length is 14 residues. V dropped 1 base and J dropped 3 bases, with 7 bases sitting between them. The CDR3 DNA reads as TGTGCCAGCTCACCACTTGGCAGCTACAATGAGCAGTTCTTC. Its translation is CASSPLGSYNEQFF.

A few counts support this clone. This sequence joins TRBV18 and TRBJ2-2; D ambiguous. The V end lost 3 bases, the J end lost 5 bases, and 13 bases lay between the germline ends. Germline V gives CDR1 KGHSH, CDR2 LQKENI. This CDR3 spans 15 amino acids. This CDR3 reads CASSPPSVPTGELFF. DNA for the CDR3: TGTGCCAGCTCACCCCCGAGTGTCCCGACCGGGGAGCTGTTTTTT.

The rearrangement joins TRBV5-5 to TRBJ2-7, with D possibly TRBD1 on 6 matching bases. CDR1 and CDR2 (germline): SGHKS, YYEKEE (reference sequence). This CDR3 has 14 residues. V dropped 3 bases and J dropped 2 bases, with 12 bases sitting between them. The CDR3 DNA sequence: TGTGCCAGCAGCTGGAGACAGGATGCCTACGAGCAGTACTTC. It codes for CASSWRQDAYEQYF.

V is TRBV3-1 (or the pseudogene TRBV3-2) and J is TRBJ2-1, with 8 bases that match TRBD1. There are 18 residues in the CDR3. Per the germline V gene, CDR1 is LGHDT and CDR2 is YNNKEL (reference sequence). Unmatched junction bases numbered 20, after V lost 7 bases and J lost 6 bases. The CDR3, as DNA: TGTGCCAGCACCACCCATGTAACATACAGGGGGGCAACCAATGAGCAGTTCTTC. It codes for CASTTHVTYRGATNEQFF.

V is TRBV18 and J is TRBJ1-1, with TRBD1 matching 8 bases. The CDR3 loop spans 14 amino acids. V gave up 6 bases and J gave up 9 bases; unmatched junction bases: 12. Germline lookup yields CDR1 KGHSH and CDR2 LQKENI. The CDR3 DNA reads TGTGCCAGCTCGCCGGACAGGGAGGCCTTGAAAGCTTTCTTT. It translates to CASSPDREALKAFF.

The chain combines TRBV9 with TRBJ2-3; 9 nucleotides match TRBD1. Germline CDR1 reads SGDLS; CDR2 reads YYNGEE. This CDR3 has 15 amino acids. V was pared by 0 bases and J by 6 bases, with 5 bases of the junction left unmatched. The CDR3 is CASSVGTGAPDTQYF. In nucleotides, the CDR3 is TGTGCCAGCAGCGTAGGGACAGGGGCCCCCGATACGCAGTATTTT.

This rearrangement joins TRBV7-9 to TRBJ2-3, with 8 bases that match TRBD1. This CDR3 has 16 residues. From germline, CDR1 is SEHNR and CDR2 FQNEAQ (reference sequence). Unmatched junction bases numbered 5, after V lost 2 bases and J lost 1 base. The CDR3 region is CASSLLSGGGTDTQYF. The CDR3 nucleotides are TGTGCCAGCAGCTTACTTTCAGGGGGCGGCACAGATACGCAGTATTTT.

The chain links TRBV7-9 to TRBJ2-5, with 11 bases that match TRBD2. This CDR3 comprises 18 residues. Germline CDR1 and CDR2: SEHNR and FQNEAQ (reference sequence). With V trimmed by 1 base and J by 0 bases, 7 bases remained unmatched. Here the CDR3 reads CASSLGLAGPMYQETQYF. CDR3 coding DNA: TGTGCCAGCAGCTTAGGACTAGCGGGGCCTATGTACCAAGAGACCCAGTACTTC. The full variable domain, in which reference TRBV7-9 and TRBJ2-5 provide the parts outside the CDR3, is DTGVSQNPRHKITKRGQNVTFRCDPISEHNRLYWYRQTLGQGPEFLTYFQNEAQLEKSRLLSDRFSAERPKGSFSTLEIQRTEQGDSAMYLCASSLGLAGPMYQETQYFGPGTRLLVL.